These 7 T cell receptor beta chains were all obtained from the same sample, sequenced in a study of cytomegalovirus exposure and HLA in healthy donors. The table came from immunoSEQ multiplex PCR; TCRdb's copy has only in-frame clones and leaves some out. The sample has 150,000 to 200,000 clones; 86% are singletons. Sequencing was done on a sample of PBMCs. The source is a woman aged 18 to 35 in good health and CMV-seronegative.

This clone has only one observation. The chain links TRBV5-1 to TRBJ2-7, with D possibly TRBD1 on 7 matching bases. The CDR3 spans 16 residues. CDR1 is SGHRS, CDR2 YFSETQ, per germline. V lost 2 bases to trimming and J lost 2 bases, with 17 bases between them. CDR3 residues: CASSFVAGGLAYEQYF. The DNA for the CDR3 is TGCGCCAGCAGCTTTGTGGCAGGGGGGCTTGCCTACGAGCAGTACTTC.

The chain combines TRBV7-9 with TRBJ2-1; D unresolved. CDR1 SEHNR and CDR2 FQNEAQ come from the germline V gene (reference sequence). The CDR3 is 13 residues long. V lost 5 bases to trimming and J lost 2 bases, with 7 bases between them. The CDR3 sequence: CASSAVAYNEQFF. CDR3 sequence (DNA): TGTGCCAGCAGCGCGGTCGCCTACAATGAGCAGTTCTTC. Full variable domain (missing parts from reference TRBV7-9 and TRBJ2-1): DTGVSQNPRHKITKRGQNVTFRCDPISEHNRLYWYRQTLGQGPEFLTYFQNEAQLEKSRLLSDRFSAERPKGSFSTLEIQRTEQGDSAMYLCASSAVAYNEQFFGPGTRLTVL.

The V and J genes are TRBV11-2 and TRBJ2-2, with 7 nucleotides matching TRBD2. Germline CDR1 SGHAT, CDR2 FQNNGV. The CDR3 is made up of 16 amino acids. The V segment lost 4 bases and the J segment 1 base; nucleotides outside the gene matches: 6. The CDR3 bases are TGTGCCAGCAGCTCGTTAGCGGGTCTGAACACCGGGGAGCTGTTTTTT. This encodes CASSSLAGLNTGELFF.

This chain connects TRBV2 to TRBJ1-1; 9 nucleotides align to TRBD1. Germline CDR1 and CDR2: SNHLY and FYNNEI. The trim removed 6 bases at V and 4 bases at J, leaving 9 bases unmatched. The CDR3 has 15 residues. The CDR3 is CASSRTGVVFTEAFF. The CDR3 DNA sequence: TGTGCCAGCAGCCGGACAGGGGTGGTGTTCACTGAAGCTTTCTTT.

This sequence joins TRBV11-3 and TRBJ2-2; D not certain. The CDR3 consists of 11 residues. Trimming left V 5 bases short and J 5 bases short, with 3 bases between. CDR1 and CDR2 from the germline V gene are SGHNT and YENEEA. The chain's CDR3 is CASSRTGELFF. CDR3 nucleotide sequence: TGTGCCAGCAGCCGGACCGGGGAGCTGTTTTTT.

The J gene is TRBJ2-4, the V gene TRBV19, with 8 bases fitting TRBD1. Germline V CDR1 and CDR2: LNHDA, SQIVND (reference sequence). V dropped 5 bases and J dropped 8; count of bases not matched to a gene: 8. This CDR3 contains 14 residues. The CDR3 reads CASSLGQGQDIQYF. Here the CDR3 DNA reads TGTGCCAGTAGTCTTGGACAGGGTCAGGACATTCAGTACTTC.

This chain connects TRBV29-1 to TRBJ2-7; tentative D call: TRBD2 (5 bases). The V end was cut by 4 bases, the J end by 6 bases, with 16 bases between. The CDR3 extends over 13 amino acids. Germline V gene data show CDR1 as SQVTM and CDR2 as ANQGSEA. DNA of the CDR3: TGCAGCGTTGGTCGGGGTACTTCGGTCGAGCAGTACTTC. Translated: CSVGRGTSVEQYF.